The rows below give T cell receptor beta chains drawn from one sample of a study of T cells in Graves' hyperthyroidism and ophthalmopathy. TCRdb re-called the multiplex PCR reads with MiXCR, one entry per CDR3 protein. The sample carries 110,000 to 150,000 distinct CDR3 sequences, around 20% recorded once. Source material: blood. All receptors derive from a woman aged 45-65 years with Graves' hyperthyroidism that later progressed to Graves' ophthalmopathy. Each CDR3 is given with its conserved first and last residue. A D gene is named only where the DNA matches it firmly. Expanded clones get a size class; other rows say once, few or many, or leave the size out.

v_gene	abundance	d_gene	len	j_gene	CDR3aa	CDR3nt
TRBV28	many	NA	14	TRBJ2-3	CASSLTHGTDTQYF	TGTGCCAGCAGCCTAACTCATGGAACAGATACGCAGTATTTT
TRBV12-3/TRBV12-4	many	NA	14	TRBJ1-2	CASSLSGGGYGYTF	TGTGCCAGCAGTTTAAGCGGCGGCGGCTATGGCTACACCTTC
TRBV5-1	many	TRBD1	14	TRBJ1-2	CASSISTGSYGYTF	TGCGCCAGCAGCATCTCGACAGGGTCATATGGCTACACCTTC
TRBV27	few	NA	13	TRBJ2-7	CASRGVLGNEQYF	TGTGCCAGCAGGGGGGTATTAGGGAACGAGCAGTACTTC
TRBV10-3	many	NA	12	TRBJ1-1	CAISGPGTEAFF	TGTGCCATCAGTGGGCCGGGGACAGAAGCTTTCTTT
TRBV7-6	few	TRBD1	16	TRBJ2-5	CASSPMTGGLGETQYF	TGTGCCAGCAGCCCGATGACAGGGGGGCTGGGAGAGACCCAGTACTTC
TRBV12-3/TRBV12-4	NA	TRBD1	14	TRBJ1-5	CASSFQGGNQPQHF	TGTGCCAGCAGTTTCCAGGGGGGCAATCAGCCCCAGCATTTT
TRBV9	few	TRBD2	15	TRBJ2-1	CASSVRLAKSNEQFF	TGTGCCAGCAGCGTTAGACTAGCCAAGAGCAATGAGCAGTTCTTC
TRBV15	many	NA	13	TRBJ2-3	CATSEGGVDTQYF	TGTGCCACCAGCGAAGGAGGGGTAGATACGCAGTATTTT
TRBV27	many	TRBD2	15	TRBJ2-3	CASSLSGRNTDTQYF	TGTGCCAGCAGCCTGAGCGGGAGAAACACAGATACGCAGTATTTT
TRBV2	few	NA	14	TRBJ2-4	CASSNRDPGNIQYF	TGTGCCAGCAGTAACCGGGACCCGGGAAACATTCAGTACTTC
TRBV19	few	NA	13	TRBJ1-4	CASSIRDGEKLFF	TGTGCCAGTAGTATCCGGGACGGGGAAAAACTGTTTTTT
TRBV7-8	many	TRBD2	15	TRBJ2-3	CASSLGSGSADTQYF	TGTGCCAGCAGCTTAGGCAGCGGGAGCGCAGATACGCAGTATTTT
TRBV24-1	many	TRBD2	19	TRBJ2-2	CATSETPQKASGRDGELFF	TGTGCCACCAGTGAAACCCCCCAGAAAGCGAGCGGGAGAGACGGGGAGCTGTTTTTT
TRBV5-1	many	NA	15	TRBJ1-4	CASRPTGTFGEKLFF	TGCGCCAGCAGGCCCACCGGGACCTTTGGTGAAAAACTGTTTTTT
TRBV10-3	few	TRBD1	20	TRBJ2-7	CAISESSRTGEGPSSYEQYF	TGTGCCATCAGTGAGTCGAGCAGGACAGGGGAAGGACCAAGCTCCTACGAGCAGTACTTC
TRBV11-2	many	NA	16	TRBJ2-7	CASSPPLVNPSYEQYF	TGTGCCAGCAGCCCACCCTTGGTTAATCCTTCCTACGAGCAGTACTTC
TRBV28	NA	NA	15	TRBJ2-3	CATSRRGTYTDTQYF	TGTGCCACCTCGAGAAGGGGGACTTACACAGATACGCAGTATTTT
TRBV7-2	NA	TRBD1	15	TRBJ1-5	CASTLGGQMNQPQHF	TGTGCCAGCACCTTAGGGGGACAGATGAATCAGCCCCAGCATTTT
TRBV7-9	NA	TRBD1	14	TRBJ1-5	CASSSRQGKQPQHF	TGTGCCAGCAGTTCTAGACAGGGAAAACAGCCCCAGCATTTT
TRBV6-2/TRBV6-3	NA	NA	13	TRBJ1-5	CASSYGGGQPQHF	TGTGCCAGCAGTTATGGGGGAGGTCAGCCCCAGCATTTT
TRBV3-1	NA	TRBD2	15	TRBJ2-3	CASSQGRLAGDTQYF	TGTGCCAGCAGCCAAGGGAGACTAGCGGGGGATACGCAGTATTTT
TRBV12-3/TRBV12-4	many	NA	14	TRBJ2-3	CAKKVDIPTDTQYF	TGTGCGAAAAAAGTGGACATCCCCACAGATACGCAGTATTTT
TRBV7-6	NA	NA	13	TRBJ2-2	CASSVDEAGELFF	TGTGCCAGCAGCGTAGATGAGGCCGGGGAGCTGTTTTTT
TRBV20-1	many	TRBD1	15	TRBJ1-2	CSAYLTTGSVYGYTF	TGCAGTGCTTACCTAACGACAGGGTCAGTCTATGGCTACACCTTC
TRBV12-3/TRBV12-4	few	NA	13	TRBJ2-5	CASSLYRPQTQYF	TGTGCCAGCAGTTTATATCGGCCGCAGACCCAGTACTTC